The 27 T cell receptor beta chains listed next were all sequenced from one sample in a study of shared clonotypes between healthy human individuals. Sequenced by immunoSEQ multiplex PCR; TCRdb stores in-frame clones only, minus some. Here the sample spans a few million clones, more than 85% being singletons. The sample taken for sequencing was naive CD4+ T cells from PBMCs. Documented subset: CD45RA+ positively selected. The source is a man in his late teens or twenties in good health. Some clones in this sample may be carry-over from other donors' samples.

This chain links TRBV11-2 with TRBJ2-3; tentative D call: TRBD2 (6 bases). Trimming removed 4 bases from V and 0 bases from J, with 20 bases in between. The CDR3 consists of 18 residues. Germline V gene data show CDR1 as SGHAT and CDR2 as FQNNGV. This chain's CDR3 is CASSSTGDWISSTDTQYF. CDR3 DNA: TGTGCCAGCAGCTCAACTGGGGACTGGATTTCTAGCACAGATACGCAGTATTTT. Using reference TRBV11-2 and TRBJ2-3 for the parts outside the CDR3, the full variable domain is EAGVAQSPRYKIIEKRQSVAFWCNPISGHATLYWYQQILGQGPKLLIQFQNNGVVDDSQLPKDRFSAERLKGVDSTLKIQPAKLEDSAVYLCASSSTGDWISSTDTQYFGPGTRLTVL.

Comments on this clone: At one end, the junction sequence differs from germline, possibly due to a read error. This chain links TRBV2 with TRBJ1-3; 8 positions match TRBD1. The CDR3 runs to 12 residues. Germline V CDR1 and CDR2: SNHLY, FYNNEI. The DNA of the CDR3 is TGTGCCAGCAGTGAAAACTGGGGCAGGGGGCATTTT. This gives the protein CASSENWGRGHF.

The chain is built from TRBV7-2 and TRBJ1-4; D is uncertain. Trimming stripped 6 bases from V and 5 bases from J, with 16 bases between. The V gene's germline CDR1 is SGHTA and CDR2 FQGNSA. The CDR3 has 15 residues. The CDR3 region has the DNA TGTGCCAGCAGGCCGGGAGGTTCCTCCAATGAAAAACTGTTTTTT. Amino acid sequence: CASRPGGSSNEKLFF.

The count of this clone is one. The chain has TRBV5-1 and TRBJ2-7, with a tentative D call TRBD2 (5 bases). The germline V and J ends were trimmed by 3 bases and 5 bases, with 12 bases remaining between them. From germline, CDR1 is SGHRS and CDR2 YFSETQ. The CDR3 consists of 13 residues. The CDR3 sequence: CASSSEGINEQYF. The CDR3 region has the DNA TGCGCCAGCAGCTCTGAGGGAATCAACGAGCAGTACTTC.

The genes are TRBV25-1 and TRBJ1-2; no clear D. V lost 5 bases to trimming and J lost 2 bases, with 6 bases between them. The germline V gene has CDR1 MGHDK and CDR2 SYGVNS. This CDR3 contains 12 residues. CDR3 nucleotides: TGTGCCAGCAGTTCAACCAACTATGGCTACACCTTC. This gives the protein CASSSTNYGYTF.

This chain links TRBV28 with TRBJ1-1, with D uncertain. This CDR3 is 13 amino acids long. Germline CDR1 is MDHEN and CDR2 is SYDVKM. With 7 bases removed from V and 6 bases from J, the gap between germline ends came to 15 bases. The CDR3 region is CASKRDASAEAFF. CDR3 coding DNA: TGTGCCAGCAAGCGAGATGCGTCCGCTGAAGCTTTCTTT.

The chain has TRBV28 and TRBJ2-3, with a tentative D call TRBD2 (5 bases). The CDR3 covers 14 residues. Between the trimmed V and J ends, which lost 5 bases and 3 bases, there was a span of 12 bases. From germline, CDR1 is MDHEN and CDR2 SYDVKM. The CDR3 spells CASSASGRTDTQYF. CDR3 DNA sequence: TGTGCCAGCAGTGCGAGCGGAAGGACAGATACGCAGTATTTT.

The V call is TRBV7-9, the J call TRBJ1-4; unclear D gene. Germline loops: CDR1 SEHNR, CDR2 FQNEAQ (reference sequence). This CDR3 has 13 residues. The V and J ends lost 10 bases and 0 bases respectively, with 9 bases between them. CDR3 sequence: CAKQRATNEKLFF. CDR3 DNA sequence: TGTGCCAAACAACGGGCAACTAATGAAAAACTGTTTTTT.

The chain links TRBV5-1 to TRBJ1-2, with D uncertain. Germline V gene lookup returns CDR1 SGHRS and CDR2 YFSETQ. The V end lost 1 base, the J end lost 6 bases, and 10 bases lay between the germline ends. The length of the CDR3 is 13 residues. The CDR3 DNA is TGCGCCAGCAGCTTGACACAGATGAATGGCTACACCTTC. Translation: CASSLTQMNGYTF.

The chain carries TRBV4-3 and TRBJ2-1, with 13 bases matching TRBD2. This CDR3 has 15 amino acids. The V gene end was trimmed by 4 bases and the J gene end by 8 bases; junction bases not matched to a gene: 5. Germline-derived CDR1 and CDR2 are LGHNA and YSLEER. This chain's CDR3 is CASSPGTSGAYEQFF. In nucleotides, the CDR3 is TGCGCCAGCAGCCCGGGGACTAGCGGGGCCTATGAGCAGTTCTTC.

V usage is TRBV4-1 and J usage is TRBJ2-7; 15 positions match TRBD2. Germline lookup yields CDR1 MGHRA and CDR2 YSYEKL. The CDR3 consists of 20 residues. V lost 3 bases to trimming and J lost 7 bases; unmatched junction nucleotides: 19. The CDR3 protein is CASSQHHPGLAGGPTSEQYF. Written as DNA, the CDR3 is TGCGCCAGCAGCCAGCATCACCCGGGACTAGCGGGAGGTCCTACTAGTGAGCAGTACTTC.

The V call is TRBV10-2, the J call TRBJ2-1; 10 bases match TRBD2. V shed 7 bases and J 8 bases; nucleotides not matched to a gene: 8. Germline CDR1 WSHSY, CDR2 SAAADI. The CDR3 covers 14 residues. Here the CDR3 reads CASTPGAGGDEQFF. The CDR3 DNA reads TGCGCCAGCACCCCGGGAGCGGGAGGGGATGAGCAGTTCTTC.

The chain carries TRBV7-6 and TRBJ2-1, with D unclear. The germline V and J ends were trimmed by 0 bases and 7 bases, with 10 bases remaining between them. Germline-derived CDR1 and CDR2 are SGHVS and FNYEAQ. The CDR3 runs 14 residues. The CDR3 is CASSLAALANEQFF. The CDR3 nucleotides are TGTGCCAGCAGCTTAGCGGCGTTAGCTAATGAGCAGTTCTTC. Complete variable domain (other parts from reference TRBV7-6 and TRBJ2-1): GAGVSQSPRYKVTKRGQDVALRCDPISGHVSLYWYRQALGQGPEFLTYFNYEAQQDKSGLPNDRFSAERPEGSISTLTIQRTEQRDSAMYRCASSLAALANEQFFGPGTRLTVL.

J is TRBJ1-5 and V is TRBV30; possible D gene TRBD1, 5 bases. The CDR3 covers 15 residues. In germline, CDR1 is GTSNPN, CDR2 SVGIG (reference sequence). V was trimmed by 2 bases and J by 6 bases, leaving 17 bases between them. In nucleotides, the CDR3 is TGTGCCTGGAGTACCGGGACTTCTGGGAGTCAGCCCCAGCATTTT. Translated, it gives CAWSTGTSGSQPQHF.

This sequence joins TRBV29-1 and TRBJ1-1; TRBD1 matches at 8 bases. The CDR3 has 11 amino acids. The V gene end was trimmed by 5 bases and the J gene end by 10 bases; junction bases not matched to a gene: 6. The germline gives CDR1 SQVTM, CDR2 ANQGSEA. CDR3 amino acids: CSVPDRASAFF. The CDR3 DNA reads as TGCAGCGTTCCGGACAGGGCCTCAGCTTTCTTT.

This clone appeared a single time. The rearrangement joins TRBV4-1 to TRBJ2-5; D might be TRBD1 (6 bases). V lost 7 bases and J 2 bases, leaving 14 bases between the germline ends. CDR1 is MGHRA, CDR2 YSYEKL, per germline. This CDR3 contains 14 residues. The CDR3 spells CASTPRTVQETQYF. The DNA of the CDR3 is TGCGCCAGCACCCCCCGGACAGTTCAAGAGACCCAGTACTTC.

V usage is TRBV1 and J usage is TRBJ2-5; the tabulated D call, TRBD2, remains unverified against the DNA. TRBV1 is labeled a pseudogene. The CDR3 spans 17 residues. CDR3 region: CTSSHGLAGGPGETQYF. The CDR3 coding sequence is TGCACCAGCAGCCACGGACTAGCGGGAGGGCCGGGAGAGACCCAGTACTTC.

V and J are TRBV6-6 and TRBJ1-5; D uncertain. The V end was cut by 6 bases, the J end by 0 bases, with 15 bases between. Germline loops: CDR1 MNHNY, CDR2 SVGAGI (reference sequence). There are 16 residues in the CDR3. Here the CDR3 reads CASSFLKGNSNQPQHF. DNA for the CDR3: TGTGCCAGCAGCTTTCTGAAGGGTAATAGCAATCAGCCCCAGCATTTT.

The V and J genes are TRBV6-5 and TRBJ2-3; 10 bases map to TRBD2. The CDR3 contains 15 residues. From germline, CDR1 is MNHEY and CDR2 SVGAGI. The V and J ends lost 6 bases and 5 bases, in that order; junction bases with no gene match: 8. The CDR3, as DNA: TGTGCCAGCAGAAAAGGGACTAGCGAACTAGATACGCAGTATTTT. It is translated as CASRKGTSELDTQYF.

The rearrangement joins TRBV7-6 to TRBJ2-5; D not certain. Germline-derived CDR1 and CDR2 are SGHVS and FNYEAQ. Between the trimmed V and J ends, which lost 5 bases and 1 base, there was a span of 14 bases. The CDR3 sequence is 15 residues long. The CDR3 nucleotides are TGTGCCAGCAGCGCGGCTCTCCCCCTCCAAGAGACCCAGTACTTC. It yields the protein CASSAALPLQETQYF.

The rearrangement links TRBV4-3 to TRBJ2-1; possibly TRBD1 or TRBD2 for D (5 bases each). The CDR3 is 18 residues long. The germline gives CDR1 LGHNA, CDR2 YSLEER. V lost 1 base, J lost 7 bases, and 23 bases lay in between. DNA of the CDR3: TGCGCCAGCAGCCAAGCCTGGGCCCTACAGGTTACTAGAAATGAGCAGTTCTTC. Residues: CASSQAWALQVTRNEQFF.

This chain's CDR3 is CASSPTPGTGGTDTQYF. DNA for the CDR3: TGTGCCAGCAGCCCGACCCCCGGGACAGGGGGCACAGATACGCAGTATTTT. The chain is built from TRBV7-9 and TRBJ2-3, with 10 bases that match TRBD1. CDR3 length: 17 residues. Trimming took 5 bases from V and 1 from J; bases not matched to a gene: 9. CDR1 SEHNR and CDR2 FQNEAQ come from the germline V gene (reference sequence).

J is TRBJ2-5 and V is TRBV7-2, with 7 positions matching TRBD1. CDR3 size: 13 residues. Germline V gives CDR1 SGHTA, CDR2 FQGNSA. V was clipped by 5 bases and J by 7 bases; unmatched bases: 7. Here the CDR3 DNA reads TGTGCCAGCAGCAAGAACAGGGGTGGGACCCAGTACTTC. Translating it yields CASSKNRGGTQYF.

The chain recombines TRBV4-2 with TRBJ1-2; TRBD1 agrees at 7 bases. V shed 4 bases and J 7 bases; nucleotides not matched to a gene: 12. The CDR3 sequence is 15 residues long. The germline V gene has CDR1 LGHNA and CDR2 YNFKEQ. The CDR3 DNA is TGTGCCAGCAGCCTCCTTGGGGAGGGGGCTGGTGGCTACACCTTC. This encodes CASSLLGEGAGGYTF.

The chain carries TRBV29-1 and TRBJ2-6, with no clear D. V was trimmed by 5 bases and J by 1 base, leaving 18 bases between them. The CDR3 is made up of 17 amino acids. CDR1 and CDR2 from the germline V gene are SQVTM and ANQGSEA. CDR3 in amino acids: CSVRAGYGVSGANVLTF. The DNA of the CDR3 is TGCAGCGTTCGAGCAGGATATGGGGTGTCTGGGGCCAACGTCCTGACTTTC. Combining the CDR3 with reference TRBV29-1 and TRBJ2-6 gives the whole variable domain SAVISQKPSRDICQRGTSLTIQCQVDSQVTMMFWYRQQPGQSLTLIATANQGSEATYESGFVIDKFPISRPNLTFSTLTVSNMSPEDSSIYLCSVRAGYGVSGANVLTFGAGSRLTVL.

Comments on this clone: The same CDR3 can be traced to other DNA sequences in this sample. J is TRBJ1-5 and V is TRBV5-1, with 7 bases that match TRBD1. CDR1 is SGHRS, CDR2 YFSETQ, per germline. The V segment lost 0 bases and the J segment 4 bases; nucleotides outside the gene matches: 4. The length of the CDR3 is 15 residues. The CDR3 nucleotides are TGCGCCAGCAGCTTGGAGGGGGCCGGTAATCAGCCCCAGCATTTT. Translation gives CASSLEGAGNQPQHF. The variable domain in full, with the rest retrieved from reference TRBV5-1 and TRBJ1-5, is KAGVTQTPRYLIKTRGQQVTLSCSPISGHRSVSWYQQTPGQGLQFLFEYFSETQRNKGNFPGRFSGRQFSNSRSEMNVSTLELGDSALYLCASSLEGAGNQPQHFGDGTRLSIL.

The chain recombines TRBV19 with TRBJ2-1; 11 bases are shared with TRBD2. The CDR3 loop spans 17 amino acids. Germline assignment: CDR1 LNHDA and CDR2 SQIVND (reference sequence). Trimming took 6 bases from V and 5 from J; bases not matched to a gene: 12. CDR3 DNA sequence: TGTGCCAGTAGCCGTGGGACTAGCGGAGGACGGAACAATGAGCAGTTCTTC. It codes for CASSRGTSGGRNNEQFF.